Listed here are 14 T cell receptor beta chains from one sample, sequenced in a study of OX40 agonist ivuxolimab in advanced cancers. Some clones are missing from TCRdb's copy, which holds only in-frame ones; the method was immunoSEQ multiplex PCR. The sample holds around 41,000 clones, roughly 88% seen once. Sequenced here: CD4+ or CD8+ T cells sorted from blood, sampled in a trial of the OX40 agonist ivuxolimab. The receptors were gathered from an adult with an advanced solid tumor such as melanoma, head and neck, liver or kidney cancer.

This chain joins TRBV5-5 and TRBJ2-3, with 9 bases aligning to TRBD2. The junction had 8 bases not matched to a gene; V was cut back by 5 bases and J by 4 bases. Germline CDR1 SGHKS, CDR2 YYEKEE (reference sequence). The CDR3 consists of 15 residues. CDR3: CASRQGTSFADTQYF. DNA of the CDR3: TGTGCCAGCAGACAAGGGACTAGCTTTGCAGATACGCAGTATTTT.

The chain combines TRBV19 with TRBJ1-5, with D possibly TRBD1 on 5 matching bases. The V gene lost 0 bases and the J gene lost 0 bases, with 24 bases spanning the gap. Germline CDR1 LNHDA, CDR2 SQIVND (reference sequence). The CDR3 runs to 21 residues. The CDR3 here is CASSIDPRVGVTMHSNQPQHF. CDR3 nucleotide sequence: TGTGCCAGTAGTATAGATCCGAGGGTAGGGGTCACAATGCATAGCAATCAGCCCCAGCATTTT. Using reference TRBV19 and TRBJ1-5 for the parts outside the CDR3, the full variable domain is DGGITQSPKYLFRKEGQNVTLSCEQNLNHDAMYWYRQDPGQGLRLIYYSQIVNDFQKGDIAEGYSVSREKKESFPLTVTSAQKNPTAFYLCASSIDPRVGVTMHSNQPQHFGDGTRLSIL.

This clone has a single count. The chain recombines TRBV19 with TRBJ1-2, with D possibly matching TRBD1 (5 bases). Between the trimmed V and J ends, which lost 0 bases and 3 bases, there was a span of 11 bases. Germline V gene sequence: CDR1 LNHDA, CDR2 SQIVND (reference sequence). This CDR3 spans 15 amino acids. The CDR3 DNA reads TGTGCCAGTAGTATAGATAGGCAGGGACACTATGGCTACACCTTC. This translates into CASSIDRQGHYGYTF.

The chain has TRBV7-9 and TRBJ2-1; 10 bases align to TRBD2. Trimming took 2 bases from V and 6 from J; bases not matched to a gene: 1. The germline CDR1 and CDR2 sequences are SEHNR and FQNEAQ (reference sequence). The CDR3 has 14 amino acids. CDR3 sequence reads: CASSLTSGTNEQFF. Written as DNA, the CDR3 is TGTGCCAGCAGCTTAACTAGCGGGACCAATGAGCAGTTCTTC.

J is TRBJ2-6 and V is TRBV14; the D gene is possibly TRBD1 (5 bases). Germline assignment: CDR1 SGHDN and CDR2 FVKESK. With 2 bases removed from V and 4 bases from J, the gap between germline ends came to 12 bases. The CDR3 is made up of 16 amino acids. As DNA, the CDR3 is TGTGCCAGCAGCCAACCCCAGGGCGCCGGGGCCAACGTCCTGACTTTC. Translation gives CASSQPQGAGANVLTF.

This clone is a singleton in its sample. V gene TRBV9 combines with J gene TRBJ1-2; no reliable D call. The CDR3 contains 15 residues. In germline, CDR1 is SGDLS, CDR2 YYNGEE. V lost 3 bases and J 2 bases, leaving 14 bases between the germline ends. This CDR3 reads CASSAGGLWNYGYTF. DNA of the CDR3: TGTGCCAGCAGCGCCGGAGGGCTCTGGAACTATGGCTACACCTTC.

This chain uses TRBV5-1 with TRBJ2-7; TRBD1 or TRBD2 may be the D gene (5 bases each). The CDR3 covers 15 residues. The germline V gene has CDR1 SGHRS and CDR2 YFSETQ. With 4 bases removed from V and 1 base from J, the gap between germline ends came to 15 bases. CDR3 protein: CASSRGFSTSYEQYF. The DNA for the CDR3 is TGCGCCAGCAGCCGGGGCTTTTCGACGTCCTACGAGCAGTACTTC.

V gene TRBV6-1 combines with J gene TRBJ2-1, with TRBD2 matching 10 bases. Trimming at V came to 1 base and at J to 6 bases, leaving 6 bases not matched to a gene. The CDR3 sequence is 16 residues long. CDR1 is MNHNS, CDR2 SASEGT, per germline. In nucleotides, the CDR3 is TGTGCCAGCAGTGAAGGAGCCAGCGGGAGGGGCAATGAGCAGTTCTTC. This encodes CASSEGASGRGNEQFF.

The rearrangement links TRBV9 to TRBJ2-7, with 8 bases fitting TRBD2. The CDR3 spans 15 residues. The V gene's germline CDR1 is SGDLS and CDR2 YYNGEE. After removal of 1 base from V and 5 bases from J, the junction contained 8 bases not matched to a gene. CDR3 loop: CASSVFREGTDEQYF. The DNA of the CDR3 is TGTGCCAGCAGCGTATTCCGGGAGGGCACGGACGAGCAGTACTTC.

The chain employs TRBV7-6 and TRBJ2-1, with 8 bases that match TRBD2. V gave up 3 bases and J gave up 4 bases; unmatched junction bases: 8. The CDR3 covers 16 residues. From germline, CDR1 is SGHVS and CDR2 FNYEAQ. The CDR3 spells CASSFDGRAKYNEQFF. The CDR3 region has the DNA TGTGCCAGCAGCTTTGACGGGAGGGCCAAATACAATGAGCAGTTCTTC.

The V gene is TRBV28, the J gene TRBJ2-3, with TRBD2 matching 7 bases. V trimming: 2 bases; J trimming: 3 bases; junction bases outside the gene matches: 14. Per the germline V gene, CDR1 is MDHEN and CDR2 is SYDVKM. The CDR3 has 18 amino acids. In DNA form, the CDR3 reads TGTGCCAGCAGTTTAGAGGGATGGGGGAGGGAAGATACAGATACGCAGTATTTT. Encoded protein: CASSLEGWGREDTDTQYF.

The rearrangement links TRBV25-1 to TRBJ2-4, with 10 nucleotides matching TRBD2. The CDR3 runs to 16 residues. Germline V gene data show CDR1 as MGHDK and CDR2 as SYGVNS. V trimming: 1 base; J trimming: 3 bases; junction bases outside the gene matches: 3. As DNA, the CDR3 is TGTGCCAGCAGTGAATGGGTAGCGGGAGGCAAAAACATTCAGTACTTC. This encodes CASSEWVAGGKNIQYF.

The J gene is TRBJ2-1, the V gene TRBV7-2, with unresolved D. The CDR3 totals 15 residues. Germline V gives CDR1 SGHTA, CDR2 FQGNSA. Trimming took off 5 bases at V and 2 bases at J, with 13 bases between the two ends. For the CDR3, the DNA is TGTGCCAGCAGCCATTCCCCCACGACCTACAATGAGCAGTTCTTC. Encoded protein: CASSHSPTTYNEQFF.

The V call is TRBV7-9, the J call TRBJ2-1; D gene unclear. V was cut by 2 bases and J by 2 bases, with 13 bases left in between. This CDR3 is 16 amino acids long. Germline V gene sequence: CDR1 SEHNR, CDR2 FQNEAQ (reference sequence). The CDR3 bases are TGTGCCAGCAGCTTACCCCCGCAGCTCACCTACAATGAGCAGTTCTTC. It translates to CASSLPPQLTYNEQFF.